Each of the 9 T cell receptor beta chains below was sequenced from the same sample in a study of shared clonotypes between healthy human individuals. Sequencing used immunoSEQ multiplex PCR; TCRdb keeps in-frame clones, though not all of them. Among 2 million to 2.5 million clones listed, approximately 90% were seen once. Specimen: naive CD4+ T cells from PBMCs. Subset described: CD45RA+ positively selected. The source of these receptors is a man between 18 and 35 years old in good health. Some clones in this sample may be carry-over from other donors' samples.

The chain combines TRBV4-1 with TRBJ2-7; 7 bases fit TRBD2. CDR3 length: 15 amino acids. V was pared by 1 base and J by 4 bases, with 7 bases of the junction left unmatched. Germline values: CDR1 MGHRA, CDR2 YSYEKL. This CDR3 reads CASSQGGGLPYEQYF. The CDR3 nucleotides read TGCGCCAGCAGCCAAGGGGGGGGACTACCTTACGAGCAGTACTTC.

The chain couples TRBV7-6 to TRBJ2-7, with TRBD2 matching over 11 bases. Trimming cost V 5 bases and J 3 bases; bases outside gene matches: 6. This CDR3 region has 15 residues. In germline, CDR1 is SGHVS, CDR2 FNYEAQ. The CDR3 region is CASSPRLAGNYEQYF. CDR3 DNA sequence: TGTGCCAGCAGCCCAAGACTAGCGGGAAACTACGAGCAGTACTTC. Supplemented by reference TRBV7-6 and TRBJ2-7, the full variable domain reads GAGVSQSPRYKVTKRGQDVALRCDPISGHVSLYWYRQALGQGPEFLTYFNYEAQQDKSGLPNDRFSAERPEGSISTLTIQRTEQRDSAMYRCASSPRLAGNYEQYFGPGTRLTVT.

The chain is built from TRBV9 and TRBJ2-5; TRBD2 is a possible D gene (5 bases). Germline lookup yields CDR1 SGDLS and CDR2 YYNGEE. V was shortened by 0 bases and J by 5 bases, with 14 bases between the two germline ends. The CDR3 runs to 15 residues. The CDR3, as DNA: TGTGCCAGCAGCGTAGACGTTGACTGGAGGGAGACCCAGTACTTC. This gives the protein CASSVDVDWRETQYF.

This rearrangement joins TRBV5-8 to TRBJ2-7, with 9 bases identical to TRBD1. Trimming cost V 4 bases and J 3 bases; bases outside gene matches: 8. Germline V gives CDR1 SGHTS, CDR2 YDEGEE. CDR3 size: 15 residues. This CDR3 reads CASSKRGQGNYEQYF. CDR3 DNA sequence: TGTGCCAGCAGCAAGAGGGGACAGGGAAACTACGAGCAGTACTTC.

The chain uses TRBV5-1 and TRBJ1-1; D is unresolved. Germline loops: CDR1 SGHRS, CDR2 YFSETQ. This CDR3 is built from 15 residues. V gave up 4 bases and J gave up 1 base, with 14 bases separating them. CDR3 nucleotide sequence: TGCGCCAGCAGCCCGCCTCAGAGGGCGAACACTGAAGCTTTCTTT. Protein product: CASSPPQRANTEAFF.

The chain recombines TRBV19 with TRBJ1-1; 9 nucleotides line up with TRBD1. Germline values: CDR1 LNHDA, CDR2 SQIVND (reference sequence). The CDR3 runs to 15 residues. V was clipped by 4 bases and J by 5 bases; unmatched bases: 8. In DNA, the CDR3 is TGTGCCAGTAGTAGATTCACAGGGGGCGGAACTGAAGCTTTCTTT. It yields the protein CASSRFTGGGTEAFF.

This sequence joins TRBV15 and TRBJ2-3, with 7 bases identical to TRBD1. The CDR3 extends over 18 amino acids. Germline V gene data show CDR1 as LNHNV and CDR2 as YYDKDF (reference sequence). The junction had 10 bases not matched to a gene; V was cut back by 1 base and J by 0 bases. CDR3 DNA sequence: TGTGCCACCAGCAGAGGGGACAGCGGCCCCCATAGCACAGATACGCAGTATTTT. Residues: CATSRGDSGPHSTDTQYF.

V usage is TRBV7-2 and J usage is TRBJ2-7; D possibly corresponds to TRBD1 (6 bases). The CDR3 contains 15 residues. V lost 5 bases, J lost 0 bases, and 14 bases lay in between. CDR1 and CDR2 from the germline V gene are SGHTA and FQGNSA. The CDR3: CASSRTAQSSYEQYF. The DNA for the CDR3 is TGTGCCAGCAGCCGGACAGCGCAAAGCTCCTACGAGCAGTACTTC.

This rearrangement joins TRBV5-1 to TRBJ2-7; 16 bases are a match to TRBD2. CDR1 SGHRS and CDR2 YFSETQ come from the germline V gene. The CDR3 loop spans 17 amino acids. With V trimmed by 4 bases and J by 7 bases, 11 bases remained unmatched. The CDR3 bases are TGCGCCAGCAGCCCGCAGGGGACTAGCGGGAGGGCAGGGGAGCAGTACTTC. This translates into CASSPQGTSGRAGEQYF.